This T cell receptor (beta chain) originates from a study of OX40 agonist ivuxolimab in advanced cancers. Study context: Across the patients, intravenous ivuxolimab was delivered every 2 weeks at 0.01 to 10 mg/kg.

About this clone itself: Its cognate antigen is unknown.

Regarding the study as a whole: In the 0.1 to 3.0 mg/kg range, CD4+ and CD8+ blood T cells had expanded clonally by week 6.

This CDR3 has 14 amino acids. Trimming removed 3 bases at V and 5 bases at J, with 10 bases between. Germline values: CDR1 MNHEY, CDR2 SVGAGI. The data were produced by immunoSEQ multiplex PCR, yet TCRdb's version contains in-frame clones alone and is incomplete. The sample contains about 59,000 clones, 84% of which appear only once. J is TRBJ1-4 and V is TRBV6-5; D ambiguous. The sample consisted of CD4+ or CD8+ T cells sorted from blood, taken in a trial of the OX40 agonist ivuxolimab. The clonotype originates from an adult with an advanced solid tumor such as melanoma, head and neck, liver or kidney cancer. DNA for the CDR3: TGTGCCAGCAGTTATACCCCTTCCAATGAAAAACTGTTTTTT. Translated: CASSYTPSNEKLFF.